This entry is about one T cell receptor beta chain. As yet, its antigen is unknown. The data belong to a study of shared clonotypes between healthy human individuals. The study, taken as a whole, reports: Only blood was sampled; tissue repertoires likely differ.

Clones were read by immunoSEQ multiplex PCR, and TCRdb kept only the in-frame ones, dropping some. The sample holds around 500,000 clones, 60% to 80% seen once. Donors were healthy HIV-negative adults without recently reported acute infections or vaccinations. Unsorted samples relied on roughly 100 million PBMCs, which served as the source of genomic DNA. Deletions cut 6 bases from V and 0 bases from J, with 8 bases between. This CDR3 contains 13 residues. Per the germline V gene, CDR1 is MDHEN and CDR2 is SYDVKM. Sequencing was performed on PBMCs. The rearrangement uses TRBV28 and TRBJ1-2, with D unclear. The source is a woman in her thirties or forties in good health. Some clones in this sample may be carry-over from other donors' samples. Written as DNA, the CDR3 is TGTGCCAGCAGGGACGGGACTAACTATGGCTACACCTTC. Translated, it gives CASRDGTNYGYTF.